Below, 7 T cell receptor beta chains from the same sample are listed, as sequenced in a study of beta chain features in type 1 diabetes. What was sequenced were expressed TCRB transcripts, since all of the isolated RNA had been reverse transcribed. Clones were sequenced by immunoSEQ multiplex PCR, and TCRdb holds only the in-frame ones, with some missing. Altogether about 9,400 clones are present, approximately 80% being singletons, with the ten largest covering around 1.4%. Material for sequencing was Tregs from blood. All receptors derive from a woman younger than 35 in good health.

V usage is TRBV19 and J usage is TRBJ2-2; D perhaps matches TRBD2 (6 bases). The CDR3 extends over 17 amino acids. V was pared by 7 bases and J by 0 bases, with 18 bases between. Per germline, CDR1 LNHDA and CDR2 SQIVND (reference sequence). CDR3 nucleotide sequence: TGTGCCAGTACCGGGGGTCCGGGTTCCGCGAACACCGGGGAGCTGTTTTTT. Protein sequence: CASTGGPGSANTGELFF.

The rearrangement uses TRBV6-5 and TRBJ1-1; 10 nucleotides align to TRBD1. The J segment lost 7 bases and the V segment lost 2 bases, leaving 1 base of the junction unmatched. Germline V gives CDR1 MNHEY, CDR2 SVGAGI. CDR3 size: 13 residues. The CDR3 region is CASSYRTGGEAFF. The DNA of the CDR3 is TGTGCCAGCAGTTACAGGACAGGGGGTGAAGCTTTCTTT.

This clone was seen a handful of times. This chain connects TRBV19 to TRBJ2-3; possible D gene TRBD1, 5 bases. This CDR3 region has 17 residues. Trimming took 3 bases from V and 0 from J, leaving 16 bases between them. The germline V gene encodes CDR1 LNHDA and CDR2 SQIVND (reference sequence). CDR3 loop: CASSIPTEATSTDTQYF. The CDR3 DNA sequence: TGTGCCAGTAGTATTCCGACAGAAGCGACTAGCACAGATACGCAGTATTTT.

The CDR3 spells CASSLRGEAFF. The DNA of the CDR3 is TGTGCCAGCAGCCTCAGGGGGGAAGCTTTCTTT. This rearrangement joins TRBV5-4 to TRBJ1-1; 7 bases fit TRBD1. The CDR3 is 11 amino acids. Unmatched junction bases numbered 2, after V lost 4 bases and J lost 8 bases. Germline assignment: CDR1 SGHNT and CDR2 YYREEE (reference sequence).

There are a few counts of this clone. This rearrangement joins TRBV5-1 to TRBJ2-1; no clear D gene. This CDR3 spans 13 amino acids. Germline CDR1 SGHRS, CDR2 YFSETQ. V lost 4 bases and J 8 bases, leaving 13 bases between the germline ends. The CDR3 coding sequence is TGCGCCAGCAGCGGTATAGTCTCCGATGAGCAGTTCTTC. It codes for CASSGIVSDEQFF.

V and J are TRBV29-1 and TRBJ2-1; possibly TRBD1 for D (6 bases). This CDR3 is built from 17 residues. Trimming stripped 6 bases from V and 4 bases from J, with 25 bases between. Germline V gene data show CDR1 as SQVTM and CDR2 as ANQGSEA. CDR3 in DNA: TGCAGCGTGGGGGCGGACGGCCAAGAAATAGTATACAATGAGCAGTTCTTC. Amino acids: CSVGADGQEIVYNEQFF.

The V gene is TRBV30, the J gene TRBJ2-2; a possible D gene is TRBD1 (6 bases). The V end was cut by 3 bases, the J end by 4 bases, with 15 bases between. This CDR3 comprises 15 residues. Germline-derived CDR1 and CDR2 are GTSNPN and SVGIG (reference sequence). The CDR3 here is CAWSKYLQGTGELFF. DNA for the CDR3: TGTGCCTGGAGCAAATACTTACAGGGCACCGGGGAGCTGTTTTTT.